The 30 T cell receptor beta chains below all came from one sample that was sequenced in a study of shared clonotypes between healthy human individuals. Some clones are missing from TCRdb's copy, which holds only in-frame ones; the method was immunoSEQ multiplex PCR. The data contain under 600,000 clones, nearly 80% of them singletons. The sample was PBMCs. Source of these receptors: a woman in her thirties or forties in good health. Some clones in this sample may be carry-over from other donors' samples.

The chain couples TRBV7-9 to TRBJ2-5; possible D gene TRBD2, 6 bases. V lost 5 bases and J 3 bases, leaving 16 bases between the germline ends. The CDR3 loop spans 15 amino acids. The germline gives CDR1 SEHNR, CDR2 FQNEAQ (reference sequence). The CDR3 DNA follows: TGTGCCAGCAGCGCTACATTCGAGCGGGAAGAGACCCAGTACTTC. It encodes CASSATFEREETQYF. The full variable domain, rest sourced from reference TRBV7-9 and TRBJ2-5, is DTGVSQNPRHKITKRGQNVTFRCDPISEHNRLYWYRQTLGQGPEFLTYFQNEAQLEKSRLLSDRFSAERPKGSFSTLEIQRTEQGDSAMYLCASSATFEREETQYFGPGTRLLVL.

The chain has TRBV10-3 and TRBJ2-1; D remains ambiguous. Trimming took 0 bases from V and 4 from J, leaving 10 bases between them. CDR3 length equals 15 residues. The V gene's germline CDR1 is ENHRY and CDR2 SYGVKD. CDR3 bases: TGTGCCATCAGTGAGTCAGGGTTACCGTACAATGAGCAGTTCTTC. It specifies CAISESGLPYNEQFF.

V and J are TRBV18 and TRBJ1-5, with D unresolved. The CDR3 is made up of 14 amino acids. CDR1 is KGHSH, CDR2 LQKENI, per germline. V lost 3 bases, J lost 6 bases, and 12 bases lay in between. The CDR3 bases are TGTGCCAGCTCACCGTTGGCAGAGGGTCAGCCCCAGCATTTT. Its translation is CASSPLAEGQPQHF. Full variable domain (outside the CDR3, taken from reference TRBV18 and TRBJ1-5): NAGVMQNPRHLVRRRGQEARLRCSPMKGHSHVYWYRQLPEEGLKFMVYLQKENIIDESGMPKERFSAEFPKEGPSILRIQQVVRGDSAAYFCASSPLAEGQPQHFGDGTRLSIL.

This chain links TRBV28 with TRBJ2-6, with D unclear. V was clipped by 8 bases and J by 0 bases, with 5 bases between them. CDR3 size: 13 residues. Germline values: CDR1 MDHEN, CDR2 SYDVKM. CDR3 residues: CASARSGANVLTF. CDR3 bases: TGTGCCAGCGCCCGCTCTGGGGCCAACGTCCTGACTTTC.

The CDR3 DNA follows: TGTGCCAATGGGGGGAGCTCCTACAATGAGCAGTTCTTC. Amino acid sequence: CANGGSSYNEQFF. The chain links TRBV7-9 to TRBJ2-1, with a weak D call TRBD2 (6 bases). This CDR3 spans 13 amino acids. In germline, CDR1 is SEHNR, CDR2 FQNEAQ (reference sequence). V lost 10 bases and J 0 bases, leaving 10 bases between the germline ends.

The chain carries TRBV10-3 and TRBJ2-7; tentative D call: TRBD1 (5 bases). V was trimmed by 4 bases and J by 5 bases, leaving 12 bases between them. The CDR3 has 13 residues. The germline V gene encodes CDR1 ENHRY and CDR2 SYGVKD. CDR3 sequence (DNA): TGTGCCATCAGTGTAGGACATCAAGACGAGCAGTACTTC. Translated, it gives CAISVGHQDEQYF.

The genes are TRBV7-3 and TRBJ2-1; D is undetermined. Trimming pared 5 bases from V and 8 bases from J, leaving 13 bases between. The CDR3 runs 13 residues. Per the germline V gene, CDR1 is SGHTA and CDR2 is FQGTGA. The CDR3 protein is CASSLPPGDEQFF. Written as DNA, the CDR3 is TGTGCCAGCAGCCTACCACCTGGGGATGAGCAGTTCTTC.

The V call is TRBV5-1, the J call TRBJ2-3, with a possible D match to TRBD2 (5 bases). This CDR3 has 16 amino acids. The V end was cut by 0 bases, the J end by 2 bases, with 13 bases between. CDR1 SGHRS and CDR2 YFSETQ come from the germline V gene. As DNA, the CDR3 is TGCGCCAGCAGCTTGGATCGCGGACTCAACACAGATACGCAGTATTTT. Translating it yields CASSLDRGLNTDTQYF.

The V gene is TRBV6-5, the J gene TRBJ2-1; D possibly corresponds to TRBD1 (6 bases). In germline, CDR1 is MNHEY, CDR2 SVGAGI. CDR3 length equals 14 residues. Trimming shortened V by 4 bases and J by 9 bases, and 16 bases separated the two germline ends. CDR3 amino acids: CASSFDRLLSEQFF. CDR3 sequence (DNA): TGTGCCAGCAGTTTCGACAGGTTGCTCAGTGAGCAGTTCTTC.

The chain recombines TRBV28 with TRBJ2-3; no clear D gene. The V gene lost 6 bases and the J gene lost 0 bases, with 7 bases spanning the gap. The CDR3 has 13 residues. The germline CDR1 and CDR2 sequences are MDHEN and SYDVKM. CDR3 sequence: CASSEVSTDTQYF. Here the CDR3 DNA reads TGTGCCAGCAGCGAAGTTAGCACAGATACGCAGTATTTT.

The chain couples TRBV7-9 to TRBJ2-1; either TRBD1 or TRBD2 may supply D (5 bases each). V lost 5 bases and J 2 bases, leaving 16 bases between the germline ends. Looked up from germline, CDR1 is SEHNR and CDR2 is FQNEAQ (reference sequence). This CDR3 has 16 amino acids. The CDR3 is CASSTQRGGPYNEQFF. The DNA for the CDR3 is TGTGCCAGCAGCACCCAACGGGGCGGACCCTACAATGAGCAGTTCTTC.

The sample holds one count of this clone. CDR3 coding DNA: TGTGCCAGCAGTGACTCAAGGGCTGGGGCCAACGTCCTGACTTTC. Translation gives CASSDSRAGANVLTF. The chain links TRBV6-4 to TRBJ2-6; D is undetermined. V was cut by 0 bases and J by 2 bases, with 5 bases left in between. The CDR3 has 15 residues. CDR1 MRHNA and CDR2 SNTAGT come from the germline V gene.

V usage is TRBV28 and J usage is TRBJ2-7; 7 bases match TRBD2. Looked up from germline, CDR1 is MDHEN and CDR2 is SYDVKM. The length of the CDR3 is 14 residues. V lost 7 bases and J lost 5; bases outside the gene matches: 11. CDR3 coding DNA: TGTGCCAGCATCCTAGACGGGGGGAGAAACGAGCAGTACTTC. Protein: CASILDGGRNEQYF.

The chain combines TRBV4-1 with TRBJ1-3, with D possibly matching TRBD1 (5 bases). CDR1 and CDR2 (germline): MGHRA, YSYEKL. V was trimmed by 1 base and J by 1 base, leaving 14 bases between them. This CDR3 spans 17 amino acids. The CDR3: CASSQAPQGRSGNTIYF. The CDR3 DNA is TGCGCCAGCAGCCAAGCCCCCCAGGGTCGGTCTGGAAACACCATATATTTT.

The CDR3 sequence is CASSERTGGAAGANVLTF. In nucleotides, the CDR3 is TGTGCCAGCAGTGAGAGGACAGGGGGCGCGGCAGGGGCCAACGTCCTGACTTTC. The gene calls are TRBV6-1 and TRBJ2-6, with 11 bases lining up with TRBD1. CDR3 length: 18 residues. J lost 4 bases, V lost 3 bases, and 8 bases had no gene match. Germline values: CDR1 MNHNS, CDR2 SASEGT.

This clone was counted a single time. V usage is TRBV28 and J usage is TRBJ1-1; no firm D call. The CDR3 spans 15 residues. The germline V gene encodes CDR1 MDHEN and CDR2 SYDVKM. Between the trimmed V and J ends, which lost 9 bases and 2 bases, there was a span of 19 bases. The CDR3 loop is CASGTEAGKNTEAFF. The CDR3 nucleotides are TGTGCCAGTGGCACCGAGGCGGGGAAAAACACTGAAGCTTTCTTT.

This clone was seen only a few times. This sequence joins TRBV5-4 and TRBJ2-3, with a possible D match to TRBD2 (6 bases). With 4 bases removed from V and 0 bases from J, the gap between germline ends came to 15 bases. The CDR3 contains 16 residues. Per germline, CDR1 SGHNT and CDR2 YYREEE (reference sequence). CDR3 nucleotides: TGTGCCAGCAGCAATCCGGGAGCACAAAGCACAGATACGCAGTATTTT. Its protein is CASSNPGAQSTDTQYF.

The genes are TRBV7-2 and TRBJ1-2, with D possibly being TRBD1 (5 bases). Trimming removed 1 base at V and 3 bases at J, with 6 bases between. This CDR3 spans 13 amino acids. The germline V gene encodes CDR1 SGHTA and CDR2 FQGNSA. CDR3 residues: CASSLGGDYGYTF. For the CDR3, the DNA is TGTGCCAGCAGCTTAGGAGGGGACTATGGCTACACCTTC.

The sample holds many counts of this clone. Distinct nucleotide sequences in the sample also encode this CDR3. The chain recombines TRBV29-1 with TRBJ2-7; D may match TRBD1 or TRBD2 (5 bases each). The length of the CDR3 is 12 residues. V was pared by 6 bases and J by 2 bases, with 11 bases between. CDR1 and CDR2 (germline): SQVTM, ANQGSEA. CDR3: CSVRDGTYEQYF. CDR3 coding DNA: TGCAGCGTCCGGGACGGAACCTACGAGCAGTACTTC.

V gene TRBV6-1 combines with J gene TRBJ1-6; D gene uncertain. V was pared by 6 bases and J by 7 bases, with 16 bases between. This CDR3 has 15 amino acids. CDR1 and CDR2 from the germline V gene are MNHNS and SASEGT. The CDR3 DNA reads as TGTGCCAGCAGAAACAGACAAGTTGTGAATTCACCCCTCCACTTT. It translates to CASRNRQVVNSPLHF.

The chain employs TRBV7-9 and TRBJ2-7, with D unclear. CDR3 length: 14 amino acids. V lost 1 base and J lost 2, with 9 bases in between. The V gene's germline CDR1 is SEHNR and CDR2 FQNEAQ (reference sequence). Here the CDR3 DNA reads TGTGCCAGCAGCTTAGTTGACAAGGCCTACGAGCAGTACTTC. Encoded protein: CASSLVDKAYEQYF. The whole variable domain, filled in from reference TRBV7-9 and TRBJ2-7, reads DTGVSQNPRHKITKRGQNVTFRCDPISEHNRLYWYRQTLGQGPEFLTYFQNEAQLEKSRLLSDRFSAERPKGSFSTLEIQRTEQGDSAMYLCASSLVDKAYEQYFGPGTRLTVT.

The chain links TRBV29-1 to TRBJ2-2, with D possibly being TRBD1 (5 bases). This CDR3 is 13 amino acids long. From germline, CDR1 is SQVTM and CDR2 ANQGSEA. Trimming took off 4 bases at V and 5 bases at J, with 11 bases between the two ends. In DNA, the CDR3 is TGCAGCGTTGCAGGGCCAAGGACCGGGGAGCTGTTTTTT. It is translated as CSVAGPRTGELFF.

The chain combines TRBV7-9 with TRBJ1-4; a weak D match, TRBD1 (6 bases). Trimming took off 5 bases at V and 4 bases at J, with 14 bases between the two ends. Per the germline V gene, CDR1 is SEHNR and CDR2 is FQNEAQ (reference sequence). There are 15 residues in the CDR3. CDR3 sequence: CASSHRQAHNEKLFF. CDR3 sequence (DNA): TGTGCCAGCAGCCACCGACAGGCCCATAATGAAAAACTGTTTTTT.

The chain employs TRBV9 and TRBJ1-2; D is perhaps TRBD1 (6 bases). CDR3 length equals 18 residues. Trimming pared 3 bases from V and 3 bases from J, leaving 24 bases between. Germline V lookup: CDR1 SGDLS, CDR2 YYNGEE. Here the CDR3 DNA reads TGTGCCAGCAGCGAGGGGGTTGGACCTGGCGACGGGTACTATGGCTACACCTTC. Its translation is CASSEGVGPGDGYYGYTF.

The V call is TRBV2, the J call TRBJ2-5; D is unresolved. The germline V gene has CDR1 SNHLY and CDR2 FYNNEI. CDR3 length equals 11 residues. The V end was cut by 6 bases, the J end by 5 bases, with 7 bases between. The CDR3: CASRMGETQYF. In DNA form, the CDR3 reads TGTGCCAGCAGGATGGGGGAGACCCAGTACTTC.

The J gene is TRBJ2-1, the V gene TRBV29-1; 9 bases align to TRBD2. The germline V gene encodes CDR1 SQVTM and CDR2 ANQGSEA. The ends lost 3 bases at V and 8 bases at J; junction bases unmatched: 11. There are 15 residues in the CDR3. CDR3 bases: TGCAGCGTTGATAGGCCGGGACTAGCATTAGATGAGCAGTTCTTC. Translated: CSVDRPGLALDEQFF.

There are a few counts of this clone. The rearrangement joins TRBV11-2 to TRBJ2-5, with D perhaps being TRBD1 or TRBD2 (5 bases each). The better agreement between TRBJ2-7 and the DNA end casts doubt on the J call. This CDR3 has 15 amino acids. Germline V gene data show CDR1 as SGHAT and CDR2 as FQNNGV. The CDR3, as DNA: TGTGCCAGCAGCACCGGGGCCCCAAGACGAGACGAGCAGTACTTC. This sequence encodes CASSTGAPRRDEQYF.

The chain links TRBV7-9 to TRBJ1-6; D perhaps matches TRBD1 (5 bases). CDR3 size: 14 residues. CDR1 SEHNR and CDR2 FQNEAQ come from the germline V gene (reference sequence). V shed 0 bases and J shed 11 bases, with 11 bases lying between them. The CDR3 spells CASSLARGQAPLHF. The CDR3 coding sequence is TGTGCCAGCAGCTTAGCCCGGGGCCAAGCACCCCTCCACTTT.

The chain combines TRBV15 with TRBJ2-7, with TRBD1 matching over 9 bases. The CDR3 is 15 residues long. Germline values: CDR1 LNHNV, CDR2 YYDKDF (reference sequence). After removal of 3 bases from V and 6 bases from J, the junction contained 9 bases not matched to a gene. The CDR3 loop is CATSSPGQGVSEQYF. The DNA of the CDR3 is TGTGCCACCAGCAGCCCGGGACAGGGCGTCTCCGAGCAGTACTTC.

V and J are TRBV28 and TRBJ2-3; D is unclear. The CDR3 length is 14 residues. From germline, CDR1 is MDHEN and CDR2 SYDVKM. The V end was cut by 8 bases, the J end by 3 bases, with 15 bases between. CDR3 DNA sequence: TGTGCCAGCGTACCGGAACTGGGGACAGATACGCAGTATTTT. As protein: CASVPELGTDTQYF.